This is a list of T cell receptor beta chains from one sample in a study of blood T cell repertoires in COVID-19. The table came from immunoSEQ multiplex PCR; TCRdb's copy has only in-frame clones and leaves some out. The sample shows approximately 190,000 clones, 80% to 85% of them seen only once. The sequencing sample was made of peripheral blood. The receptor source for this set is a human donor in a cohort sampled during active COVID-19. CDR3s include the opening cysteine and the closing phenylalanine or tryptophan. A D gene is named only where the DNA matches it firmly. A clone size is listed for some rows: how often the clone was seen (once, few, many), or a class if it is expanded.

abundance	j_gene	d_gene	v_gene	CDR3aa	CDR3nt
once	TRBJ2-2	TRBD2	TRBV5-1	CASSLETSGVTGELFF	TGCGCCAGCAGCTTGGAAACTAGCGGGGTCACCGGGGAGCTGTTTTTT
NA	TRBJ1-2	NA	TRBV9	CASSVGGDRASDYGYTF	TGTGCCAGCAGCGTAGGGGGGGACCGCGCGAGCGATTATGGCTACACCTTC
NA	TRBJ1-2	TRBD1	TRBV27	CASSLSGGQASGYTF	TGTGCCAGCAGTTTATCTGGCGGACAGGCAAGTGGCTACACCTTC
NA	TRBJ1-2	TRBD1	TRBV6-5	CASRKGTEPYGYTF	TGTGCCAGCAGAAAAGGGACAGAACCCTATGGCTACACCTTC
NA	TRBJ2-2	NA	TRBV5-1	CASSLQNTGELFF	TGCGCCAGCAGCTTACAGAACACCGGGGAGCTGTTTTTT
NA	TRBJ1-6	NA	TRBV28	CASRQSSYNSPLHF	TGTGCCAGCAGACAGAGCTCCTATAATTCACCCCTCCACTTT
NA	TRBJ2-2	TRBD2	TRBV2	CASRALAGGPGELFF	TGTGCCAGCAGGGCACTAGCGGGGGGGCCCGGGGAGCTGTTTTTT
NA	TRBJ2-5	NA	TRBV21-1	CASSNSGTEEETQYF	TGTGCCAGCAGCAATTCCGGGACAGAGGAAGAGACCCAGTACTTC
NA	TRBJ2-2	NA	TRBV24-1	CATRLEAGGELFF	TGTGCCACCAGGTTAGAGGCGGGCGGGGAGCTGTTTTTT
NA	TRBJ2-6	NA	TRBV19	CASSIQGSGANVLTF	TGTGCCAGTAGTATTCAGGGCTCTGGGGCCAACGTCCTGACTTTC